The 11 T cell receptor beta chains in this list originate from one sample, sequenced in a study of T cells in localized non-small cell lung cancer. Generated by immunoSEQ multiplex PCR, the TCRdb table keeps only in-frame clones and is missing some. Of about 70,000 clones listed, roughly nine tenths are singletons. This specimen consisted of peripheral blood, obtained before any cancer treatment. The receptors come from a male donor at least 60 years old with stage III squamous cell lung carcinoma.

This chain connects TRBV2 to TRBJ2-7; 9 bases agree with TRBD1. CDR1 and CDR2 from the germline V gene are SNHLY and FYNNEI. J gave up 6 bases and V 10 bases, and 10 bases lay outside the gene matches. The CDR3 consists of 13 residues. The DNA for the CDR3 is TGTGCCACCCAGGGGACAGGGACCTCCGAGCAGTACTTC. It yields the protein CATQGTGTSEQYF.

The chain links TRBV6-5 to TRBJ1-3; D unresolved. The germline gives CDR1 MNHEY, CDR2 SVGAGI. The V end was cut by 8 bases, the J end by 8 bases, with 16 bases between. There are 13 residues in the CDR3. CDR3 sequence: CASGSLDRDTIYF. The CDR3 DNA sequence: TGTGCCAGCGGAAGCCTCGATCGGGACACCATATATTTT.

The V call is TRBV6-5, the J call TRBJ1-6, with 7 bases fitting TRBD1. The trim removed 6 bases at V and 5 bases at J, leaving 4 bases unmatched. Germline V CDR1 and CDR2: MNHEY, SVGAGI. The CDR3 runs 14 residues. The CDR3, as DNA: TGTGCCAGCAGCCGCGGGACAGATAATTCACCCCTCCACTTT. Residues: CASSRGTDNSPLHF.

The chain employs TRBV18 and TRBJ1-1, with TRBD1 matching over 9 bases. The CDR3 runs 17 residues. V lost 5 bases, J lost 5 bases, and 15 bases stayed unmatched. Germline V gives CDR1 KGHSH, CDR2 LQKENI. CDR3 in DNA: TGTGCCAGCTCAACCGGGACAGGGACCAGACAAGGGACTGAAGCTTTCTTT. Its protein product is CASSTGTGTRQGTEAFF. Drawing the rest from reference TRBV18 and TRBJ1-1, the complete variable domain is NAGVMQNPRHLVRRRGQEARLRCSPMKGHSHVYWYRQLPEEGLKFMVYLQKENIIDESGMPKERFSAEFPKEGPSILRIQQVVRGDSAAYFCASSTGTGTRQGTEAFFGQGTRLTVV.

This clone was seen a few times. The chain joins TRBV7-2 to TRBJ1-1; D call uncertain. V lost 2 bases to trimming and J lost 1 base, with 11 bases between them. The length of the CDR3 is 15 residues. Looked up from germline, CDR1 is SGHTA and CDR2 is FQGNSA. The CDR3 loop is CASSLKTLRNTEAFF. The CDR3 DNA reads as TGTGCCAGCAGCTTAAAAACACTTAGGAACACTGAAGCTTTCTTT.

The J gene is TRBJ1-1, the V gene TRBV10-2; TRBD1 aligns across 8 bases. V lost 5 bases to trimming and J lost 1 base; unmatched junction nucleotides: 6. The germline CDR1 and CDR2 sequences are WSHSY and SAAADI. This CDR3 region has 15 residues. The CDR3 protein is CASSLRGQENTEAFF. CDR3 DNA sequence: TGCGCCAGCAGTCTAAGGGGACAGGAGAACACTGAAGCTTTCTTT.

This sequence joins TRBV11-2 and TRBJ2-5; D is ambiguous. Trimming removed 0 bases at V and 0 bases at J, with 5 bases between. Germline CDR1 SGHAT, CDR2 FQNNGV. CDR3 size: 14 residues. CDR3 DNA sequence: TGTGCCAGCAGCTTAGACACGAACCAAGAGACCCAGTACTTC. Its translation is CASSLDTNQETQYF.

The gene calls are TRBV5-6 and TRBJ1-1, with TRBD1 matching over 7 bases. With V trimmed by 5 bases and J by 5 bases, 9 bases remained unmatched. CDR1 is SGHDT, CDR2 YYEEEE, per germline. This CDR3 is built from 14 residues. In DNA, the CDR3 is TGTGCCAGCAGGTTGACAGGGAGCGGAACTGAAGCTTTCTTT. Encoded protein: CASRLTGSGTEAFF.

CDR3 amino acids: CSVDPGQGFNYGYTF. The CDR3 DNA is TGCAGCGTTGATCCTGGACAGGGGTTTAACTATGGCTACACCTTC. V and J are TRBV29-1 and TRBJ1-2, with 9 bases identical to TRBD1. Germline V gene data show CDR1 as SQVTM and CDR2 as ANQGSEA. The CDR3 has 15 residues. The J segment lost 1 base and the V segment lost 3 bases, leaving 6 bases of the junction unmatched.

The gene calls are TRBV2 and TRBJ2-7; D ambiguous. Looked up from germline, CDR1 is SNHLY and CDR2 is FYNNEI. Trimming stripped 4 bases from V and 3 bases from J, with 4 bases between. The length of the CDR3 is 11 residues. CDR3 sequence: CASSGGYEQYV. For the CDR3, the DNA is TGTGCCAGCAGTGGTGGCTACGAGCAGTACGTC.

This chain joins TRBV5-1 and TRBJ2-7; 7 positions match TRBD1. With V trimmed by 4 bases and J by 2 bases, 3 bases remained unmatched. CDR1 and CDR2 (germline): SGHRS, YFSETQ. The CDR3 runs 13 residues. The CDR3, as DNA: TGCGCCAGCAGCAGGGACAGCACCTACGAGCAGTACGTC. As protein: CASSRDSTYEQYV.